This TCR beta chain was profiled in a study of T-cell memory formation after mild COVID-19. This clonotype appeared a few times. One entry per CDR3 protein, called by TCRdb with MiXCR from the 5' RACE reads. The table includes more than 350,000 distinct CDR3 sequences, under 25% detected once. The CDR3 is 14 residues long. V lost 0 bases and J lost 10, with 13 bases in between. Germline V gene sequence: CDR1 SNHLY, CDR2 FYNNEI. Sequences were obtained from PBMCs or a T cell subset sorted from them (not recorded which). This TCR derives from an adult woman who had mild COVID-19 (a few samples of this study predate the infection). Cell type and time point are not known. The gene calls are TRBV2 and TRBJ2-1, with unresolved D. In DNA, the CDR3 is TGTGCCAGCAGTGAAGCCTCCGAGTTTTTGGAGCAGTTCTTC. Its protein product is CASSEASEFLEQFF. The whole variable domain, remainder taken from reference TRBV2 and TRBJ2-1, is EPEVTQTPSHQVTQMGQEVILRCVPISNHLYFYWYRQILGQKVEFLVSFYNNEISEKSEIFDDQFSVERPDGSNFTLKIRSTKLEDSAMYFCASSEASEFLEQFFGPGTRLTVL.